This T cell receptor beta chain was recovered during a study of CD8 T cells in ankylosing spondylitis. Overall study findings and caveats: Peripheral blood held disease-linked clones only at relatively low frequency, and these were CD8+. Seven or eight highly homologous variants formed a TCR beta motif that appeared characteristic of ankylosing spondylitis blood. Reported data indicate significant enrichment of disease-linked clones within matched ankylosing spondylitis synovial fluid.

TCRdb passed the 5' RACE reads through MiXCR, listing each CDR3 protein once. This table has a few hundred thousand distinct CDR3 sequences, under 14% appearing once. This CDR3 contains 15 residues. Trimming shortened V by 6 bases and J by 0 bases, and 12 bases separated the two germline ends. The germline gives CDR1 MNHEY, CDR2 SMNVEV (reference sequence). This clonotype was counted many times. Its antigen is as yet unknown. The rearrangement uses TRBV27 and TRBJ1-3; D perhaps matches TRBD1 (5 bases). The sample was blood, either unsorted or a sorted T cell fraction (not recorded which). The origin of this receptor is a female donor with ankylosing spondylitis or in good health (not recorded which). CDR3 coding DNA: TGTGCCAGCAGACCGACAGCTCACTCTGGAAACACCATATATTTT. Translated, it gives CASRPTAHSGNTIYF.